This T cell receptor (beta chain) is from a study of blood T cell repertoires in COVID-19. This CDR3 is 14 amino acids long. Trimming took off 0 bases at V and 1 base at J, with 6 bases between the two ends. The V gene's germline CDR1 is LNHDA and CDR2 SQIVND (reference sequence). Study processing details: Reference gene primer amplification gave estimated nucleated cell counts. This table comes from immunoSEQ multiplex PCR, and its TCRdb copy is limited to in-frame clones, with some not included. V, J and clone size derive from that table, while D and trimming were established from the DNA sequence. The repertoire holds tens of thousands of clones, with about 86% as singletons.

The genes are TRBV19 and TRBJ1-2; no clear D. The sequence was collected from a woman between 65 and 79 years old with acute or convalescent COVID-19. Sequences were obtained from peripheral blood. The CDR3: CASSIDMSNYGYTF. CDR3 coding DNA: TGTGCCAGTAGTATAGATATGAGTAACTATGGCTACACCTTC.